The clone carrying this TCR beta chain was counted a single time. Its specificity is unknown. The assay was immunoSEQ multiplex PCR, and TCRdb's table has in-frame clones only and misses some. The data contain some 83,000 clones, approximately 84% of them seen just once; the ten biggest clones take up around 6.6%. The sample originates from a study of OX40 agonist ivuxolimab in advanced cancers. Overall study: Ivuxolimab, which is an agonistic anti-OX40 (CD134) antibody, was administered to the patients. The study, taken as a whole, reports: On average, CD8+ T cells had more expanded clones than CD4+.

Sequenced material: CD4+ or CD8+ T cells sorted from blood, taken in a trial of the OX40 agonist ivuxolimab. The receptor was derived from an adult with an advanced solid tumor such as melanoma, head and neck, liver or kidney cancer.

CDR3 amino acids: CASSTSSGIYSYEQYF. The DNA for the CDR3 is TGTGCCAGCAGCACCTCATCTGGGATTTACTCCTACGAGCAGTACTTC. V is TRBV7-8 and J is TRBJ2-7; no clear D gene. Germline V gene data show CDR1 as SGHVS and CDR2 as FQNEAQ. Between the trimmed V and J ends, which lost 5 bases and 0 bases, there was a span of 17 bases. This CDR3 is 16 amino acids long.